The clone carrying this T cell receptor beta chain was detected only once. The antigen is not known. The sample comes from a study of OX40 agonist ivuxolimab in advanced cancers. Study-wide points: CD4+ and CD8+ T cells in blood underwent clonal expansion by week 6 at 0.1 to 3.0 mg/kg.

Germline-derived CDR1 and CDR2 are MNHEY and SVGAGI. There are 13 residues in the CDR3. With 8 bases removed from V and 5 bases from J, the gap between germline ends came to 15 bases. TCRdb's table, derived via immunoSEQ multiplex PCR, lists solely in-frame clones and lacks some. Altogether 75,000 to 100,000 clones are present, about four fifths being singletons, with the ten largest covering 5.5%. The TCR was taken from an adult with an advanced solid tumor such as melanoma, head and neck, liver or kidney cancer. This chain uses TRBV6-5 with TRBJ1-1; D is possibly TRBD1 (6 bases). The sample consisted of CD4+ or CD8+ T cells sorted from blood, taken in a trial of the OX40 agonist ivuxolimab. CDR3 nucleotides: TGTGCCAGCGGTTTACAGGGAGATACTGAAGCTTTCTTT. This translates into CASGLQGDTEAFF.